Listed here are 25 T cell receptor beta chains from one sample, sequenced in a study of beta chain features in type 1 diabetes (dated by TCRdb to 2017 to 2018). The method behind the library was the immunoSEQ multiplex PCR assay. The entire amount of isolated RNA was reverse transcribed using the High Capacity cDNA Reverse Transcription Kit, so the sequenced TCRB transcripts were expressed ones. Not all clones reach the TCRdb copy of this immuneACCESS table, which keeps in-frame sequences only. Checked studies attribute under half of the gap to unresolved V genes and leave the rest unexplained. The sample table shows about 24,000 clones, and almost 70% are seen once. The top ten clonotypes cover 2% to 2.5% of the sample. The sequenced material came from Tregs from blood. In the paper's terms, the cell subset or site label means: regulatory CD4+ T cells. These receptors were taken from a woman between 40 and 50 years old in good health.

V usage is TRBV18 and J usage is TRBJ1-2; 11 positions agree with TRBD1. The CDR3 runs to 14 residues. Trimming at V came to 5 bases and at J to 10 bases, leaving 9 bases not matched to a gene. Germline V lookup: CDR1 KGHSH, CDR2 LQKENI. The CDR3 nucleotides are TGTGCCAGCTCATACGCCCGGGACAGGGGGGACTACACCTTC. This encodes CASSYARDRGDYTF.

This sequence joins TRBV4-3 and TRBJ2-5; no firm D call. Germline V gene lookup returns CDR1 LGHNA and CDR2 YSLEER. The CDR3 runs to 16 residues. V lost 0 bases, J lost 1 base, and 12 bases lay in between. CDR3 sequence (DNA): TGCGCCAGCAGCCAAGACTTTTATTCGGGCCAAGAGACCCAGTACTTC. This translates into CASSQDFYSGQETQYF.

The chain links TRBV5-6 to TRBJ2-3; 12 bases match TRBD1. The CDR3 runs to 15 residues. Unmatched junction bases numbered 5, after V lost 1 base and J lost 8 bases. The germline gives CDR1 SGHDT, CDR2 YYEEEE. As DNA, the CDR3 is TGTGCCAGCAGCTTGTGGGACAGGGGGCGGGTTACGCAGTATTTT. Amino acids: CASSLWDRGRVTQYF. The full variable domain, its missing parts supplied by reference TRBV5-6 and TRBJ2-3, is DAGVTQSPTHLIKTRGQQVTLRCSPKSGHDTVSWYQQALGQGPQFIFQYYEEEERQRGNFPDRFSGHQFPNYSSELNVNALLLGDSALYLCASSLWDRGRVTQYFGPGTRLTVL.

V and J are TRBV7-9 and TRBJ2-5; D might be TRBD2 (7 bases). The CDR3 loop spans 15 amino acids. Germline CDR1 SEHNR, CDR2 FQNEAQ (reference sequence). Trimming pared 7 bases from V and 1 base from J, leaving 16 bases between. The CDR3 DNA reads as TGTGCCAGCAAGACACAGGGAGGGGGCCAAGAGACCCAGTACTTC. Protein: CASKTQGGGQETQYF.

The chain combines TRBV19 with TRBJ1-3; unclear D gene. Germline V gives CDR1 LNHDA, CDR2 SQIVND (reference sequence). This CDR3 spans 14 amino acids. Trimming left V 6 bases short and J 0 bases short, with 9 bases between. The CDR3 protein is CASSPGFSGNTIYF. The DNA for the CDR3 is TGTGCCAGTAGCCCGGGGTTCTCTGGAAACACCATATATTTT.

This clone was seen once. The chain carries TRBV6-6 and TRBJ2-1; no firm D call. The CDR3 consists of 15 residues. Germline V CDR1 and CDR2: MNHNY, SVGAGI (reference sequence). V dropped 4 bases and J dropped 1 base, with 11 bases sitting between them. CDR3 nucleotide sequence: TGTGCCAGCAGTTCCCCGGGTACTTCCTACAATGAGCAGTTCTTC. Its protein product is CASSSPGTSYNEQFF.

The rearrangement links TRBV5-1 to TRBJ1-3, with 7 bases lining up with TRBD1. CDR3 size: 14 residues. Germline-derived CDR1 and CDR2 are SGHRS and YFSETQ. Unmatched junction bases numbered 2, after V lost 4 bases and J lost 1 base. The CDR3 coding sequence is TGCGCCAGCAGCGTGGGACAGTCTGGAAACACCATATATTTT. Its protein is CASSVGQSGNTIYF.

This clone was found a few times. The chain is built from TRBV7-8 and TRBJ1-2; 11 nucleotides agree with TRBD1. The CDR3 contains 16 residues. The V segment lost 0 bases and the J segment 5 bases; nucleotides outside the gene matches: 5. Germline CDR1 reads SGHVS; CDR2 reads FQNEAQ. The CDR3 loop reads CASSLAGTGGLYGYTF. The CDR3 DNA sequence: TGTGCCAGCAGCTTAGCGGGGACAGGGGGGCTTTATGGCTACACCTTC.

This chain connects TRBV29-1 to TRBJ1-1, with a tentative D call TRBD1 (5 bases). Germline V gene sequence: CDR1 SQVTM, CDR2 ANQGSEA. V was cut by 2 bases and J by 1 base, with 17 bases left in between. This CDR3 has 16 amino acids. In nucleotides, the CDR3 is TGCAGCGTTGAAAGGGGCTTCGCGTTAGAGAACACTGAAGCTTTCTTT. Protein: CSVERGFALENTEAFF. The whole variable domain, remainder taken from reference TRBV29-1 and TRBJ1-1, is SAVISQKPSRDICQRGTSLTIQCQVDSQVTMMFWYRQQPGQSLTLIATANQGSEATYESGFVIDKFPISRPNLTFSTLTVSNMSPEDSSIYLCSVERGFALENTEAFFGQGTRLTVV.

The rearrangement joins TRBV6-4 to TRBJ2-3, with 11 bases matching TRBD2. V shed 5 bases, J shed 0 bases, and the junction held 4 bases outside the gene matches. This CDR3 has 16 amino acids. Germline V gives CDR1 MRHNA, CDR2 SNTAGT. The CDR3 DNA is TGTGCCAGCAGTACCGGGACTAGCGGAAGCACAGATACGCAGTATTTT. It codes for CASSTGTSGSTDTQYF.

The V and J genes are TRBV7-2 and TRBJ2-3; 8 nucleotides agree with TRBD2. V dropped 3 bases and J dropped 6; count of bases not matched to a gene: 11. The CDR3 is made up of 16 amino acids. Germline CDR1 SGHTA, CDR2 FQGNSA. The CDR3 protein is CASSLGVARGADTQYF. In DNA, the CDR3 is TGTGCCAGCAGCTTGGGAGTTGCGCGGGGGGCCGATACGCAGTATTTT.

This chain joins TRBV7-9 and TRBJ2-1; 9 bases are a match to TRBD1. The trim removed 5 bases at V and 1 base at J, leaving 3 bases unmatched. Germline CDR1 is SEHNR and CDR2 is FQNEAQ (reference sequence). This CDR3 has 15 residues. The CDR3 protein is CASSLGTGSYNEQFF. In nucleotides, the CDR3 is TGTGCCAGCAGCCTCGGGACAGGGTCCTACAATGAGCAGTTCTTC. Combining the CDR3 with reference TRBV7-9 and TRBJ2-1 gives the whole variable domain DTGVSQNPRHKITKRGQNVTFRCDPISEHNRLYWYRQTLGQGPEFLTYFQNEAQLEKSRLLSDRFSAERPKGSFSTLEIQRTEQGDSAMYLCASSLGTGSYNEQFFGPGTRLTVL.

The V and J genes are TRBV6-5 and TRBJ2-1, with D unresolved. The CDR3 extends over 14 amino acids. V gave up 6 bases and J gave up 4 bases, with 13 bases separating them. Germline V lookup: CDR1 MNHEY, CDR2 SVGAGI. This CDR3 is CASSTLTGYNEQFF. In DNA form, the CDR3 reads TGTGCCAGCAGCACGTTGACGGGTTACAATGAGCAGTTCTTC.

The chain couples TRBV6-1 to TRBJ2-2, with 9 bases identical to TRBD1. The germline gives CDR1 MNHNS, CDR2 SASEGT. The CDR3 extends over 12 amino acids. Germline trimming cut 6 bases from V and 7 bases from J; bases unmatched to any gene: 0. The CDR3, as DNA: TGTGCCAGCAGGACAGGGGGCGGGGAGCTGTTTTTT. Amino acids: CASRTGGGELFF.

The chain links TRBV2 to TRBJ2-5, with 7 positions matching TRBD1. The CDR3 sequence is 16 residues long. From germline, CDR1 is SNHLY and CDR2 FYNNEI. V dropped 6 bases and J dropped 2; count of bases not matched to a gene: 12. The CDR3 sequence: CASRKALGQIQETQYF. DNA for the CDR3: TGTGCCAGCAGAAAAGCCCTGGGACAGATTCAAGAGACCCAGTACTTC.

The chain is built from TRBV10-3 and TRBJ1-2; a possible D gene is TRBD1 (5 bases). This CDR3 spans 15 amino acids. Trimming shortened V by 0 bases and J by 3 bases, and 11 bases separated the two germline ends. Germline V gene lookup returns CDR1 ENHRY and CDR2 SYGVKD. The DNA for the CDR3 is TGTGCCATCAGTGAGTCAGGGGTAAACTACTATGGCTACACCTTC. Translation gives CAISESGVNYYGYTF.

This clone came up a few times. Other DNA variants within this sample encode the same CDR3. The J gene is TRBJ2-7, the V gene TRBV7-9, with 9 bases matching TRBD2. V lost 1 base to trimming and J lost 5 bases; unmatched junction nucleotides: 6. The germline V gene encodes CDR1 SEHNR and CDR2 FQNEAQ (reference sequence). There are 15 residues in the CDR3. The CDR3 DNA reads as TGTGCCAGCAGCTTAGGGTCTAGCGGGGACAACGAGCAGTACTTC. Translating gives CASSLGSSGDNEQYF. Full variable domain (outside the CDR3, taken from reference TRBV7-9 and TRBJ2-7): DTGVSQNPRHKITKRGQNVTFRCDPISEHNRLYWYRQTLGQGPEFLTYFQNEAQLEKSRLLSDRFSAERPKGSFSTLEIQRTEQGDSAMYLCASSLGSSGDNEQYFGPGTRLTVT.

The V and J genes are TRBV4-3 and TRBJ1-5; 7 bases map to TRBD1. J was trimmed by 5 bases and V by 7 bases; bases with no gene match: 8. Germline V lookup: CDR1 LGHNA, CDR2 YSLEER. This CDR3 region has 14 residues. CDR3 protein: CASTPRQGDQPQHF. In nucleotides, the CDR3 is TGCGCCAGCACCCCGCGGCAGGGGGATCAGCCCCAGCATTTT.

The V gene is TRBV5-4, the J gene TRBJ2-5; tentatively, D is TRBD1 (5 bases). Between the trimmed V and J ends, which lost 0 bases and 0 bases, there was a span of 9 bases. The CDR3 consists of 15 residues. Germline-derived CDR1 and CDR2 are SGHNT and YYREEE (reference sequence). CDR3 protein: CASSLGAGYQETQYF. The CDR3 DNA follows: TGTGCCAGCAGCTTGGGGGCAGGGTACCAAGAGACCCAGTACTTC.

The V and J genes are TRBV7-2 and TRBJ2-3; weak D call: TRBD2 (6 bases). The V gene lost 5 bases and the J gene lost 2 bases, with 8 bases spanning the gap. Germline V gene lookup returns CDR1 SGHTA and CDR2 FQGNSA. The CDR3 extends over 13 amino acids. The CDR3 reads CASSPGDTDTQYF. The CDR3 DNA reads as TGTGCCAGCAGCCCGGGGGACACAGATACGCAGTATTTT.

This rearrangement joins TRBV27 to TRBJ1-1; D may be TRBD1 (5 bases). The ends were cut back, 5 bases at V and 3 bases at J, with 22 bases in the middle. This CDR3 has 17 residues. Germline V lookup: CDR1 MNHEY, CDR2 SMNVEV (reference sequence). CDR3 protein: CASSPAAGQSGYTEAFF. The CDR3 nucleotides are TGTGCCAGCAGTCCCGCGGCAGGGCAGAGCGGGTACACTGAAGCTTTCTTT.

The chain recombines TRBV29-1 with TRBJ1-1, with D perhaps matching TRBD1 (6 bases). V lost 7 bases, J lost 8 bases, and 11 bases lay in between. The CDR3 runs 10 residues. Germline CDR1 reads SQVTM; CDR2 reads ANQGSEA. The CDR3 coding sequence is TGCAGCGATGGACAGCCCGAAGCTTTCTTT. This sequence encodes CSDGQPEAFF.

This chain joins TRBV6-1 and TRBJ2-4, with TRBD2 matching over 9 bases. This CDR3 is 20 amino acids long. V shed 0 bases, J shed 0 bases, and the junction held 12 bases outside the gene matches. Looked up from germline, CDR1 is MNHNS and CDR2 is SASEGT. CDR3 sequence reads: CASSEAVLAGDGLAKNIQYF. The CDR3 DNA is TGTGCCAGCAGTGAAGCGGTCTTAGCGGGGGACGGGTTAGCCAAAAACATTCAGTACTTC.

The gene calls are TRBV5-1 and TRBJ2-2, with TRBD2 identical over 7 bases. Germline V gene lookup returns CDR1 SGHRS and CDR2 YFSETQ. There are 15 residues in the CDR3. This CDR3 is CASRASGPNTGELFF. CDR3 bases: TGCGCGAGCCGAGCTAGCGGACCGAACACCGGGGAGCTGTTTTTT. Together with reference TRBV5-1 and TRBJ2-2, the CDR3 gives the full variable domain: KAGVTQTPRYLIKTRGQQVTLSCSPISGHRSVSWYQQTPGQGLQFLFEYFSETQRNKGNFPGRFSGRQFSNSRSEMNVSTLELGDSALYLCASRASGPNTGELFFGEGSRLTVL.

V is TRBV5-1 and J is TRBJ1-6, with 9 bases fitting TRBD1. Germline trimming cut 0 bases from V and 8 bases from J; bases unmatched to any gene: 0. CDR1 SGHRS and CDR2 YFSETQ come from the germline V gene. The CDR3 runs to 14 residues. In nucleotides, the CDR3 is TGCGCCAGCAGCTTGGGACAGGGGGATTCACCCCTCCACTTT. Its protein product is CASSLGQGDSPLHF. The variable domain in full, with the rest retrieved from reference TRBV5-1 and TRBJ1-6, is KAGVTQTPRYLIKTRGQQVTLSCSPISGHRSVSWYQQTPGQGLQFLFEYFSETQRNKGNFPGRFSGRQFSNSRSEMNVSTLELGDSALYLCASSLGQGDSPLHFGNGTRLTVT.